This T cell receptor (beta chain) stems from a study of shared clonotypes between healthy human individuals. Germline V lookup: CDR1 MNHEY, CDR2 SMNVEV (reference sequence). The CDR3 has 14 residues. Trimming at V came to 5 bases and at J to 4 bases, leaving 3 bases not matched to a gene. The naive CD8 fraction comprised CD45RO-negative cells positively selected for CCR7 and excluded terminally differentiated effector memory CD45RA+ cells. Findings and caveats of the study: An anticipated effect of sequencing depth on clonotype sharing among donors was recognized. Shared clonotypes across all four donors exceeded non-shared ones in generation probability.

Concerning this clone itself: The target antigen is unknown.

Here immunoSEQ multiplex PCR was the method, and the copy in TCRdb shows in-frame clones only, minus some. The sample consists of 2 million to 2.5 million clones, just over 90% of them appearing once. The chain links TRBV27 to TRBJ2-3; 10 nucleotides match TRBD1. Sequenced sample: naive CD8+ T cells from PBMCs. The receptor was derived from a man aged 18 to 30 in good health. Some clones in this sample may be carry-over from other donors' samples. The CDR3, as DNA: TGTGCCAGCAGTGGACAGGGGGAGTCAGATACGCAGTATTTT. Translation: CASSGQGESDTQYF.